Described below is a single T cell receptor beta chain sequence and its context. The record originates from a study of CD8+CD57+ T cells in acquired aplastic anemia. TCR beta VDJ and CDR3 profiles were obtained from a genomic DNA template. TCRdb independently ran MiXCR on the reads; one entry per CDR3 protein. Altogether 150,000 to 200,000 distinct CDR3 sequences are present, 45% to 55% being singletons, with the ten largest covering approximately 3%. Sequencing involved patients with CD8+CD57+ cell expansion previously shown by flow cytometry. The CDR3 loop spans 13 amino acids. V was trimmed by 0 bases and J by 5 bases, leaving 7 bases between them. The germline V gene has CDR1 LNHDA and CDR2 SQIVND (reference sequence).

The chain is built from TRBV19 and TRBJ1-1; unclear D gene. The sequence was collected from a human donor with aplastic anemia. The sequenced sample consisted of sorted CD4+, CD8+, or CD8+CD57+ T cells (not recorded which) from PBMCs. CDR3 sequence (DNA): TGTGCCAGTAGTATAGAGGCCTCGACTGAAGCTTTCTTT. It yields the protein CASSIEASTEAFF.